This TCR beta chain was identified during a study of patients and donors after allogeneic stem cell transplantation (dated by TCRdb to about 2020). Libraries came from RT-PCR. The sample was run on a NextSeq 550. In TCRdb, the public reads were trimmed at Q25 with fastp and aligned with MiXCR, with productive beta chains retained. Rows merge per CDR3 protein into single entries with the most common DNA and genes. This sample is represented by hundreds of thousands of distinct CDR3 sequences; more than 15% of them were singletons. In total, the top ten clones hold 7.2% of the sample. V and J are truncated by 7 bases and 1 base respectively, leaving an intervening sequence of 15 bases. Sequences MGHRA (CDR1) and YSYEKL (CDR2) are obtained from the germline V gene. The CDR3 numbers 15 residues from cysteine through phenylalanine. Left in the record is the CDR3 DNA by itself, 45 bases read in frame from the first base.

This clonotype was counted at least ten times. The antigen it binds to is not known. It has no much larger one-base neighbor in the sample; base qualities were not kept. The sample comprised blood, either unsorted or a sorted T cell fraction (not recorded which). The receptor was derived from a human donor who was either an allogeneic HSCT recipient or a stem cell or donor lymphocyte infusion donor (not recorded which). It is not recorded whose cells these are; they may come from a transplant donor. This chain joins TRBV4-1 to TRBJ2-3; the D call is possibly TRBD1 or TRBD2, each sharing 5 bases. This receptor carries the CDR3 CASTRGVPGTDTQYF. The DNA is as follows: TGCGCCAGCACCCGAGGGGTTCCGGGCACAGATACGCAGTATTTT.